Listed here are 15 T cell receptor beta chains from one sample, sequenced in a study of T cells in localized non-small cell lung cancer. Assay used: immunoSEQ multiplex PCR; TCRdb lists only in-frame clones, some missing. The data show approximately 23,000 clones, with less than 90% seen just once and more than 10% held by the top ten. The sequenced sample was peripheral blood, obtained before any cancer treatment. The receptors come from a male donor at least 60 years old with stage I lung adenocarcinoma.

V and J are TRBV10-3 and TRBJ1-3; 7 nucleotides align to TRBD1. Germline values: CDR1 ENHRY, CDR2 SYGVKD. The CDR3 consists of 17 residues. V lost 10 bases and J lost 0; bases outside the gene matches: 15. CDR3 nucleotide sequence: TGTGCCACCCTCCGGGACAGTTGGTTGGGCTCTGGAAACACCATATATTTT. This gives the protein CATLRDSWLGSGNTIYF.

On this clone: The junction shows a germline mismatch at one end, possibly a read error. This chain links TRBV6-5 with TRBJ2-5, with D hard to call. CDR3 length: 12 amino acids. CDR1 is MNHEY, CDR2 SVGAGI, per germline. Written as DNA, the CDR3 is TGTGCCAGCAGTGACTCGGGTGAGACCCAGTACTTC. Its protein is CASSDSGETQYF.

The chain links TRBV6-5 to TRBJ1-6, with unresolved D. This CDR3 is 16 amino acids long. Trimming shortened V by 1 base and J by 1 base, and 8 bases separated the two germline ends. CDR1 is MNHEY, CDR2 SVGAGI, per germline. The CDR3 spells CASSYWGGSYNSPLHF. Here the CDR3 DNA reads TGTGCCAGCAGTTACTGGGGAGGGTCCTATAATTCACCCCTCCACTTT.

A word on this clone: The junction and the germline gene differ at one end; a read error may be behind it. The chain has TRBV7-7 and TRBJ2-5; TRBD1 is a possible D gene (6 bases). CDR1 and CDR2 (germline): SSHAT, FNYEAQ (reference sequence). The CDR3 runs to 15 residues. Here the CDR3 reads CASTLQPGAEETQYF. CDR3 coding DNA: TGTGCTAGCACCCTACAACCAGGGGCTGAGGAGACCCAGTACTTC. Based on the CDR3 plus reference TRBV7-7 and TRBJ2-5, the full variable domain is GAGVSQSPRYKVTKRGQDVTLRCDPISSHATLYWYQQALGQGPEFLTYFNYEAQPDKSGLPSDRFSAERPEGSISTLTIQRTEQRDSAMYRCASTLQPGAEETQYFGPGTRLLVL.

This chain joins TRBV30 and TRBJ1-2; D is perhaps TRBD1 (5 bases). Germline lookup yields CDR1 GTSNPN and CDR2 SVGIG (reference sequence). Trimming stripped 3 bases from V and 1 base from J, with 18 bases between. The CDR3 runs to 16 residues. DNA for the CDR3: TGTGCCTGGAGCCTCACGGGGGGATATGGTAACTATGGCTACACCTTC. This translates into CAWSLTGGYGNYGYTF.

This clone has more than one count but fewer than ten. The CDR3 here is CASTPGGRFGQPQHF. CDR3 in DNA: TGTGCCAGCACCCCGGGAGGGAGGTTCGGTCAGCCCCAGCATTTT. J is TRBJ1-5 and V is TRBV6-5; D unclear. V lost 7 bases, J lost 6 bases, and 19 bases lay in between. The CDR3 contains 15 residues. Germline CDR1 is MNHEY and CDR2 is SVGAGI.

This sequence joins TRBV30 and TRBJ2-5, with a weak D call TRBD1 (6 bases). V was pared by 2 bases and J by 2 bases, with 15 bases between. This CDR3 has 15 amino acids. Per germline, CDR1 GTSNPN and CDR2 SVGIG (reference sequence). This CDR3 is CAWSPTGTLQETQYF. CDR3 nucleotides: TGTGCCTGGAGTCCCACCGGGACACTTCAAGAGACCCAGTACTTC.

For the CDR3, the DNA is TGCAGCGTCCACACAGGAAAACACTCCTACGAGCAGTACTTC. Residues: CSVHTGKHSYEQYF. The chain has TRBV29-1 and TRBJ2-7; possible D gene TRBD1, 5 bases. Deletions cut 6 bases from V and 0 bases from J, with 15 bases between. In germline, CDR1 is SQVTM, CDR2 ANQGSEA. CDR3 length: 14 amino acids.

Note on this clone: The same CDR3 can be traced to other DNA sequences in this sample. V usage is TRBV9 and J usage is TRBJ1-1; D gene ambiguous. Germline-derived CDR1 and CDR2 are SGDLS and YYNGEE. The CDR3 length is 13 residues. V was trimmed by 0 bases and J by 1 base, leaving 4 bases between them. DNA of the CDR3: TGTGCCAGCAGCGTAGCAGGGAACACTGAAGCTTTCTTT. Translated, it gives CASSVAGNTEAFF.

The J gene is TRBJ1-6, the V gene TRBV7-2; 8 bases match TRBD1. Germline V gene lookup returns CDR1 SGHTA and CDR2 FQGNSA. The length of the CDR3 is 14 residues. The V and J ends lost 9 bases and 10 bases, in that order; junction bases with no gene match: 11. CDR3 DNA sequence: TGTGCCAGTGCTCCCTACAGGGGGTGGTCACCCCTCCACTTT. Its translation: CASAPYRGWSPLHF.

The chain uses TRBV7-9 and TRBJ2-5; D unresolved. This CDR3 is 12 amino acids long. Looked up from germline, CDR1 is SEHNR and CDR2 is FQNEAQ (reference sequence). Trimming left V 2 bases short and J 2 bases short, with 3 bases between. The CDR3 reads CASSLQQETQYF. As DNA, the CDR3 is TGTGCCAGCAGCTTACAACAAGAGACCCAGTACTTC.

The genes are TRBV20-1 and TRBJ2-7; D is tentatively TRBD1 or TRBD2 (5 bases each). The CDR3 length is 11 residues. In germline, CDR1 is DFQATT, CDR2 SNEGSKA (reference sequence). V lost 5 bases, J lost 2 bases, and 7 bases lay in between. The DNA of the CDR3 is TGCAGTGCTTGGGACCCCTACGAGCAGTACTTC. Its protein product is CSAWDPYEQYF.

The V and J genes are TRBV30 and TRBJ1-3, with D perhaps matching TRBD1 (6 bases). Trimming pared 5 bases from V and 0 bases from J, leaving 11 bases between. CDR1 is GTSNPN, CDR2 SVGIG, per germline (reference sequence). The CDR3 covers 14 residues. In DNA form, the CDR3 reads TGTGCCTGGGGACAGTCCCACTCTGGAAACACCATATATTTT. It yields the protein CAWGQSHSGNTIYF.

Regarding this clone: At the DNA level, this CDR3 is encoded by other sequences in the same sample as well. The J gene is TRBJ1-5, the V gene TRBV30; a weak D match, TRBD1 (6 bases). V was pared by 0 bases and J by 2 bases, with 14 bases between. CDR3 length equals 16 residues. Germline V CDR1 and CDR2: GTSNPN, SVGIG (reference sequence). DNA for the CDR3: TGTGCCTGGAGTGTCCAGGGGCGCGGGGGCAATCAGCCCCAGCATTTT. Amino acids: CAWSVQGRGGNQPQHF.

This sequence joins TRBV5-1 and TRBJ1-2, with TRBD1 matching over 8 bases. The CDR3 is 14 residues long. The germline gives CDR1 SGHRS, CDR2 YFSETQ. Trimming took 3 bases from V and 6 from J; bases not matched to a gene: 7. The CDR3 here is CASSSTGASNGYTF. CDR3 DNA sequence: TGCGCCAGCAGCTCGACAGGGGCTAGTAATGGCTACACCTTC.